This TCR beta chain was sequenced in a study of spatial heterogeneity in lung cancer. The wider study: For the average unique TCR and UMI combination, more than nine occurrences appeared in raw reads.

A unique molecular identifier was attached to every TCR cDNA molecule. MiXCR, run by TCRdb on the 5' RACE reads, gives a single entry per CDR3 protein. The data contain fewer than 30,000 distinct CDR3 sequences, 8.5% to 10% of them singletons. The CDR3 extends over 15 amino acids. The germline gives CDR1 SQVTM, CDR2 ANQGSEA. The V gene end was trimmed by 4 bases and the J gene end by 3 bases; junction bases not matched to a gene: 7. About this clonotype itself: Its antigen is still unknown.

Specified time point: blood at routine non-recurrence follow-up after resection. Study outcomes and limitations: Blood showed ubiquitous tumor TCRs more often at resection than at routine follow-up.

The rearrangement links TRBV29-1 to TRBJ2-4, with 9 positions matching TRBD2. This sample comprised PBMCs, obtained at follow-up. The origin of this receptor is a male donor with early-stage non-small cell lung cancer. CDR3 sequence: CSVVGSGGYKNIQYF. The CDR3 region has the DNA TGCAGCGTTGTTGGTAGCGGGGGTTACAAAAACATTCAGTACTTC.